The sequence of this TCR beta chain was determined in a study of cytomegalovirus exposure and HLA in healthy donors. Study-level background: Both the 120 validation repertoires and the approximately 620 first-cohort repertoires used the same platform, as reported by a later analysis.

Sequencing used immunoSEQ multiplex PCR; TCRdb keeps in-frame clones, though not all of them. The sample contains 170,000 or so clones, about 80% of which appear only once. Of note for this clone: Its antigen is as yet unknown.

The germline V gene has CDR1 SNHLY and CDR2 FYNNEI. The V segment lost 8 bases and the J segment 0 bases; nucleotides outside the gene matches: 9. The CDR3 extends over 15 amino acids. General study results and limits: The study flagged some 180 TCR beta chains as cytomegalovirus-associated. In vitro work confirmed that three CMV-associated chains recognize CMV antigens.

The chain is built from TRBV2 and TRBJ1-1; 7 nucleotides agree with TRBD1. Sequenced material: PBMCs. This TCR derives from a woman aged 18-29 years in good health and CMV-seropositive. The CDR3 spells CASGPGQNMNTEAFF. DNA of the CDR3: TGTGCCAGCGGACCGGGACAGAACATGAACACTGAAGCTTTCTTT. The full variable domain, its missing parts supplied by reference TRBV2 and TRBJ1-1, is EPEVTQTPSHQVTQMGQEVILRCVPISNHLYFYWYRQILGQKVEFLVSFYNNEISEKSEIFDDQFSVERPDGSNFTLKIRSTKLEDSAMYFCASGPGQNMNTEAFFGQGTRLTVV.